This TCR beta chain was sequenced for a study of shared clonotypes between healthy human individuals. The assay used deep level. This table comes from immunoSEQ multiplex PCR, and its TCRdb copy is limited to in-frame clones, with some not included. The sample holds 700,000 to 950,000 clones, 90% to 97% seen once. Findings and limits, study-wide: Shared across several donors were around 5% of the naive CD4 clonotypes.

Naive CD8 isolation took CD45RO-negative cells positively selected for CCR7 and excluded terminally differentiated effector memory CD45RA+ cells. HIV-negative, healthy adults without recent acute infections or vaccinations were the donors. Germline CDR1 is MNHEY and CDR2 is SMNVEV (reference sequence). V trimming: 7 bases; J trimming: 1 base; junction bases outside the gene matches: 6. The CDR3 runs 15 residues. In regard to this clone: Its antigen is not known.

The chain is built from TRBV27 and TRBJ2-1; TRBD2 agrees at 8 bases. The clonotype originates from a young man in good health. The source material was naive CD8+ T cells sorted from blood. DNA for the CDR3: TGTGCCAGCAATGCCGCGGGGGGATCCTACAATGAGCAGTTCTTC. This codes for CASNAAGGSYNEQFF.